These 2 T cell receptor beta chains were sequenced from one sample in a study of shared clonotypes between healthy human individuals. Sequenced by immunoSEQ multiplex PCR; TCRdb stores in-frame clones only, minus some. The data hold 98,000 or so clones, with 55% to 70% observed a single time. The sample taken for sequencing was memory CD8+ T cells sorted from blood. Subset described: CD45RO+ cells pooled with CCR7-negative TemRA cells. The receptors stem from a woman in her 30s in good health.

This clone was seen a few times. The V and J genes are TRBV6-5 and TRBJ1-2; perhaps TRBD1 as D (5 bases). Trimming cost V 6 bases and J 7 bases, with 21 bases left between them. There are 15 residues in the CDR3. The germline CDR1 and CDR2 sequences are MNHEY and SVGAGI. In DNA form, the CDR3 reads TGTGCCAGCAGGACTCTCAGTGGGGGAAGAAGTGGCTACACCTTC. It translates to CASRTLSGGRSGYTF.

This clone was observed many times. This sample also contains other DNA sequences that code for the same CDR3. This rearrangement joins TRBV15 to TRBJ2-6; 7 nucleotides line up with TRBD1. CDR3 length equals 16 residues. V dropped 5 bases and J dropped 0; count of bases not matched to a gene: 4. CDR1 is LNHNV, CDR2 YYDKDF, per germline (reference sequence). The CDR3 coding sequence is TGTGCCACCAGCGACCGACAGGGCTCTGGGGCCAACGTCCTGACTTTC. Encoded protein: CATSDRQGSGANVLTF.